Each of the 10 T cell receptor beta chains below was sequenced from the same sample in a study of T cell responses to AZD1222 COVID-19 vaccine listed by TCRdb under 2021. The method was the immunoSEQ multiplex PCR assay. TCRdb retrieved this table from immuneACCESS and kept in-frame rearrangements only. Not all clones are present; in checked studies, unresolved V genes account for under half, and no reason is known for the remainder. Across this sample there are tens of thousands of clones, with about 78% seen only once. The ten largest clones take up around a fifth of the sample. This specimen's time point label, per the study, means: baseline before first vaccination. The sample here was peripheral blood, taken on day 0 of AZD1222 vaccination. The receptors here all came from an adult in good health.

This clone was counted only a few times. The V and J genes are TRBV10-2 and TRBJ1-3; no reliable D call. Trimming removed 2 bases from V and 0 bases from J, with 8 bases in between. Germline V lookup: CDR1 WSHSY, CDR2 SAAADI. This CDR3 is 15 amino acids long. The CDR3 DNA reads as TGCGCCAGCAGTGAGGCAGGCAGCTCTGGAAACACCATATATTTT. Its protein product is CASSEAGSSGNTIYF.

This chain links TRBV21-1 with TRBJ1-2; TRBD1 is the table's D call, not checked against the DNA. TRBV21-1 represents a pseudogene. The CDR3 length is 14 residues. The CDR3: CASIRQGSYYGYTF. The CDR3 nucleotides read TGTGCCAGCATCCGACAGGGGTCCTACTATGGCTACACCTTC.

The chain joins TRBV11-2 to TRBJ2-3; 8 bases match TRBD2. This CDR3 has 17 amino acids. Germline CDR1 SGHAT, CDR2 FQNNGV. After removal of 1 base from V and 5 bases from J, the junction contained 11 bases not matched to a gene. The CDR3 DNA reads TGTGCCAGCAGCTTAGCCATTGGGGGAGCGGGGGAAGATACGCAGTATTTT. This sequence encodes CASSLAIGGAGEDTQYF. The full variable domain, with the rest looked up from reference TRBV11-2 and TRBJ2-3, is EAGVAQSPRYKIIEKRQSVAFWCNPISGHATLYWYQQILGQGPKLLIQFQNNGVVDDSQLPKDRFSAERLKGVDSTLKIQPAKLEDSAVYLCASSLAIGGAGEDTQYFGPGTRLTVL.

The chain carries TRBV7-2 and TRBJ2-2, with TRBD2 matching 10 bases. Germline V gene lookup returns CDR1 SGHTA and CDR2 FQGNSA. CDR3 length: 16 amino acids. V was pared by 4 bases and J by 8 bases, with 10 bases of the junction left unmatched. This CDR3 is CASSSRVAGGTGELFF. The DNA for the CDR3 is TGTGCCAGCAGCTCCCGGGTAGCGGGAGGAACAGGGGAGCTGTTTTTT.

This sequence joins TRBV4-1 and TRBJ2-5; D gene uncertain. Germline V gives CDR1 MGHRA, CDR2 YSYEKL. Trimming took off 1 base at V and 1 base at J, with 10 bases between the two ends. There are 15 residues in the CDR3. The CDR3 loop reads CASSQVSLGQETQYF. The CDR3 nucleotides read TGCGCCAGCAGCCAAGTATCTCTCGGCCAAGAGACCCAGTACTTC.

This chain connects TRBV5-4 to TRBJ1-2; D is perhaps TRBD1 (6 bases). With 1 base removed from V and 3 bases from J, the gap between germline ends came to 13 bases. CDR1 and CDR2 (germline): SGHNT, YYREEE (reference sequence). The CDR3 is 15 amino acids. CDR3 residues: CASSLFQGPDYGYTF. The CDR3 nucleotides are TGTGCCAGCAGCTTGTTCCAGGGGCCGGACTATGGCTACACCTTC. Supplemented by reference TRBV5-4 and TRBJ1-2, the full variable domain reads ETGVTQSPTHLIKTRGQQVTLRCSSQSGHNTVSWYQQALGQGPQFIFQYYREEENGRGNFPPRFSGLQFPNYSSELNVNALELDDSALYLCASSLFQGPDYGYTFGSGTRLTVV.

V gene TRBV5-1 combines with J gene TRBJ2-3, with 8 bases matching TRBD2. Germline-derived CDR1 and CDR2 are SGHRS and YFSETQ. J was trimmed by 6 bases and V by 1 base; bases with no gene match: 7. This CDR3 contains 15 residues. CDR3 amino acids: CASSLQGLATDTQYF. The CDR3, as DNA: TGCGCCAGCAGCTTGCAAGGACTAGCAACTGATACGCAGTATTTT. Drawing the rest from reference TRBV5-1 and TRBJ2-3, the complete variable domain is KAGVTQTPRYLIKTRGQQVTLSCSPISGHRSVSWYQQTPGQGLQFLFEYFSETQRNKGNFPGRFSGRQFSNSRSEMNVSTLELGDSALYLCASSLQGLATDTQYFGPGTRLTVL.

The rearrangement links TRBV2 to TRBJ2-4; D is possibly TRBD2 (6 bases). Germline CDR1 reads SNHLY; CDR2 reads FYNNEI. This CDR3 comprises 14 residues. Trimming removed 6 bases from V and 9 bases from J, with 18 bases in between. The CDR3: CASSPLGGKGIQYF. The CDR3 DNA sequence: TGTGCCAGCAGCCCCCTCGGAGGGAAGGGCATTCAGTACTTC.

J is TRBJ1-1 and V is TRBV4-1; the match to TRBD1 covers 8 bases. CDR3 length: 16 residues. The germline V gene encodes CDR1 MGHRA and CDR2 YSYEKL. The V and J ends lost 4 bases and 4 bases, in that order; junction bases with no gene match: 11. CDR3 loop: CASSRTAIRGPTEAFF. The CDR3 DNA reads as TGCGCCAGCAGCCGAACTGCAATCAGGGGGCCCACTGAAGCTTTCTTT.

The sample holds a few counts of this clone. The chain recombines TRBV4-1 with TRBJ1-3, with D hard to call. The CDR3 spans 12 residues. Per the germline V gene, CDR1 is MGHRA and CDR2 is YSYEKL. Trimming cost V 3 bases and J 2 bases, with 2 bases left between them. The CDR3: CASSQAGNTIYF. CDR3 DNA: TGCGCCAGCAGCCAGGCTGGAAACACCATATATTTT.